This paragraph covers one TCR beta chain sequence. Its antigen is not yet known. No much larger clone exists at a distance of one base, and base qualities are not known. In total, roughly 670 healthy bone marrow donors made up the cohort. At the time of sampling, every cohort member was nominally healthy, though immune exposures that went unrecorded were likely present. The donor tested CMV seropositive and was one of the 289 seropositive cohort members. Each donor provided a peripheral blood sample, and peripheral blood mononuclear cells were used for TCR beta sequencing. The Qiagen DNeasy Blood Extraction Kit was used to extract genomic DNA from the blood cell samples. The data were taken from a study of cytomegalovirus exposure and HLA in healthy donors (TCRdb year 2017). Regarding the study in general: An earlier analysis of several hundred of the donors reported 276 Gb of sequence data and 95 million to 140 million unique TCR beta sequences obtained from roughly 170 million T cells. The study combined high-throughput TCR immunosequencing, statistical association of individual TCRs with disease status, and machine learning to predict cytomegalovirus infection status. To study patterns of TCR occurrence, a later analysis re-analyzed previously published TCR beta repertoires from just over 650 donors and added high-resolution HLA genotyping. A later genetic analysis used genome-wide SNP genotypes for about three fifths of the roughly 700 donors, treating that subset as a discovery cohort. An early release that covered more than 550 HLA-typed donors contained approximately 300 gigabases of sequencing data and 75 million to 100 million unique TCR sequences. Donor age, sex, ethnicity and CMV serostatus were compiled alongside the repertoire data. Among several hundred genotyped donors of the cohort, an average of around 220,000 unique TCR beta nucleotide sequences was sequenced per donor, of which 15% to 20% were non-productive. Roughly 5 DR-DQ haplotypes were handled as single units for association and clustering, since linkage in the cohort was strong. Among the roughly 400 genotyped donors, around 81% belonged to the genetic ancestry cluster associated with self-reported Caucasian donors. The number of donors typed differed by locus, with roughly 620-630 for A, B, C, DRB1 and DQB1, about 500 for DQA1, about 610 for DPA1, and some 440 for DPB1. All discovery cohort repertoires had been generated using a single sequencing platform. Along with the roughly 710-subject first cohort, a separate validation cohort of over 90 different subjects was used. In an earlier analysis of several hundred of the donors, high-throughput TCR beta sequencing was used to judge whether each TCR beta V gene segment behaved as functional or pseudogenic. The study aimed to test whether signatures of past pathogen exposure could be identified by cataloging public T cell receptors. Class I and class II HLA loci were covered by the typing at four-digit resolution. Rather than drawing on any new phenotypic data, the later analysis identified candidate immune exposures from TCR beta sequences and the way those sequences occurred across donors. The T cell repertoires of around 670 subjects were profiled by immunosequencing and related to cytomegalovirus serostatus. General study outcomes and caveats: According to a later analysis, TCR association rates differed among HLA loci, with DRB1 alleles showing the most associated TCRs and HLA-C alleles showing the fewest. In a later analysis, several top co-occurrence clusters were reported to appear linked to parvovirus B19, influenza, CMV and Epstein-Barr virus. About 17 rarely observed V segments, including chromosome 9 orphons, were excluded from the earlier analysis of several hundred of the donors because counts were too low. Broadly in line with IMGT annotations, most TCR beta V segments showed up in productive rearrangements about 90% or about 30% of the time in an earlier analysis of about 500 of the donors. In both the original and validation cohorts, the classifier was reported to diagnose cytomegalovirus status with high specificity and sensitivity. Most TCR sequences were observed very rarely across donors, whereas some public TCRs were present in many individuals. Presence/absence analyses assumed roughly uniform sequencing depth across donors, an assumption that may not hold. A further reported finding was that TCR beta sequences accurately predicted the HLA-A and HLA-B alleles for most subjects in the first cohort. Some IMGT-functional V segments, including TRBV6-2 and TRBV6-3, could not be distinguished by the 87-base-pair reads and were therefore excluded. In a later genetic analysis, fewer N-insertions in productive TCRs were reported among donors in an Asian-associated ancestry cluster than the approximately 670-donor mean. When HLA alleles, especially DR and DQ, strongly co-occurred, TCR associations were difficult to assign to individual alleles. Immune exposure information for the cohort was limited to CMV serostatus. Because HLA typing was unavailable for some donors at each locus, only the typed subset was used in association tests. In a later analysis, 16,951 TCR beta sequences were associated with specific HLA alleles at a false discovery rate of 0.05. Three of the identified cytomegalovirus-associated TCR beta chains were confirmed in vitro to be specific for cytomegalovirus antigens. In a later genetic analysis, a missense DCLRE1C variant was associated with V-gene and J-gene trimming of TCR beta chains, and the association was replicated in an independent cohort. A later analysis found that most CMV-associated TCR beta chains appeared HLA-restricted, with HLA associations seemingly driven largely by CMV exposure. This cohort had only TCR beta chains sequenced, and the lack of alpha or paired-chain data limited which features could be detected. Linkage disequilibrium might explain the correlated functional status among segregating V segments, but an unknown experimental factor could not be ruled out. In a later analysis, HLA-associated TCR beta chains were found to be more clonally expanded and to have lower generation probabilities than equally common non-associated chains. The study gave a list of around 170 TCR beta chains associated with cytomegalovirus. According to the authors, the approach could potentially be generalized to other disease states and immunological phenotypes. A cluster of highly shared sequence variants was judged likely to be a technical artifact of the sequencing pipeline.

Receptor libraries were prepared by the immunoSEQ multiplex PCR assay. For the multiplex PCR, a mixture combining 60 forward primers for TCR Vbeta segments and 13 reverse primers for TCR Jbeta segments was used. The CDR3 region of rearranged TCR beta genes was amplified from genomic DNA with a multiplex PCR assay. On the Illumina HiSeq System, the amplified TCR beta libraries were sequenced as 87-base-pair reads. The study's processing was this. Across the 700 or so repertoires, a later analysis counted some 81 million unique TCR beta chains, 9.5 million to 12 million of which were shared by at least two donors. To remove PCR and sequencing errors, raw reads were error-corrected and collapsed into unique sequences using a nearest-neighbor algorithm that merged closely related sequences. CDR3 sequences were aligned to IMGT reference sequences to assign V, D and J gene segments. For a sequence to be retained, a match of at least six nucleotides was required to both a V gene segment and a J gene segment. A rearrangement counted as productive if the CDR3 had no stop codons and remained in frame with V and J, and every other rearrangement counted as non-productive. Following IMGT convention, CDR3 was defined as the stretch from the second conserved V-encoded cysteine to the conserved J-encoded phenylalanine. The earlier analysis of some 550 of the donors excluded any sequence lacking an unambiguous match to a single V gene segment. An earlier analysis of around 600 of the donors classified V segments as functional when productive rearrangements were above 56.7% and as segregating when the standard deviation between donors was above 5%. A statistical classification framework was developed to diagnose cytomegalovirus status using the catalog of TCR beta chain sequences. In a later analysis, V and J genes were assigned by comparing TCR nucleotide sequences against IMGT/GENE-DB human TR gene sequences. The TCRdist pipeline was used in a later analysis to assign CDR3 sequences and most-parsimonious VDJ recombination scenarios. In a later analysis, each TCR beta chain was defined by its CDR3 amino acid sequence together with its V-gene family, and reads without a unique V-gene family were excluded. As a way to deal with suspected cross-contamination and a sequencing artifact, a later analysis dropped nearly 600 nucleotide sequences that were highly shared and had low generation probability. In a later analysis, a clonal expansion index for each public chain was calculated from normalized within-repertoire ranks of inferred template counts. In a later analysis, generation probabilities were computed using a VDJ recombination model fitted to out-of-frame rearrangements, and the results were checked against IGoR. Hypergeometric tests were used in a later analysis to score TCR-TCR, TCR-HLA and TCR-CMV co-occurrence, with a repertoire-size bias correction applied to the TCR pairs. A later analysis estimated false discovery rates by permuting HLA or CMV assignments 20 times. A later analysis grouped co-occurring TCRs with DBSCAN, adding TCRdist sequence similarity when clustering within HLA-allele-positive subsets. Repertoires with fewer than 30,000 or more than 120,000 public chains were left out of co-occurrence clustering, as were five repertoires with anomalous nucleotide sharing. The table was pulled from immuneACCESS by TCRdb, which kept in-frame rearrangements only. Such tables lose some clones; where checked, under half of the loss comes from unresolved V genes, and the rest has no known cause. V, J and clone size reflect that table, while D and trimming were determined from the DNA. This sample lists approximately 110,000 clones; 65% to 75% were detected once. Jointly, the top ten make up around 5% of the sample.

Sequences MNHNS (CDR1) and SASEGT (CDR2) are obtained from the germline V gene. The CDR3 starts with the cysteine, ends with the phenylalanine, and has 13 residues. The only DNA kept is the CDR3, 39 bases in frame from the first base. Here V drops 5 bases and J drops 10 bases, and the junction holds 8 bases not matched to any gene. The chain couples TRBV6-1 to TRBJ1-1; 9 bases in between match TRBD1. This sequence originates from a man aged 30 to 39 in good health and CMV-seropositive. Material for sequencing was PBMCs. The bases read TGTGCCAGCAGTACAGGGACAGGGCTTGGAGCTTTCTTT. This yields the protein CASSTGTGLGAFF.